The entry below describes one T cell receptor (beta chain). As yet, its antigen is unknown. The data stem from a study of shared clonotypes between healthy human individuals. Overall study findings and caveats: What rarefaction showed was incomplete sorted-subset sequencing despite large depth.

Germline assignment: CDR1 MNHEY and CDR2 SVGAGI. The CDR3 is made up of 15 amino acids. V gave up 10 bases and J gave up 0 bases, with 16 bases separating them. The input for sorted-subset replicate PCRs was 200 to 250 ng DNA, 30,000 or so T cell genomes. Some clones are missing from TCRdb's copy, which holds only in-frame ones; the method was immunoSEQ multiplex PCR. The sample comprises around 1.6 million clones, nearly 99% of which are singletons, and about 0.45% rests with the top ten. V and J are TRBV6-5 and TRBJ1-5; unclear D gene. Material: naive CD4+ T cells sorted from blood. Subset defined: CD45RA+ positively selected. The TCR sequence derives from a young man in good health. CDR3 sequence reads: CATSVTGYSNQPQHF. CDR3 DNA: TGTGCCACCTCCGTTACGGGTTATAGCAATCAGCCCCAGCATTTT.